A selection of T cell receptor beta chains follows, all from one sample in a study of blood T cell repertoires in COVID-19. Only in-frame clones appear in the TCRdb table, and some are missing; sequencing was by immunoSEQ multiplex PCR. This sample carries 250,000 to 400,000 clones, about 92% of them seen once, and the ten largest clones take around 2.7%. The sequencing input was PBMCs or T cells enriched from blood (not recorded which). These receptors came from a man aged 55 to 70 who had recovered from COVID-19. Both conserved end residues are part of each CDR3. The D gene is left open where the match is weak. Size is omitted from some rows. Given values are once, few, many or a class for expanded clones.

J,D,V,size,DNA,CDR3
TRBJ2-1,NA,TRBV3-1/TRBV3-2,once,TGTGCCAGCAGCCAAGAACGGGGACTTAGCGCGGTCAAATACAATGAGCAGTTCTTC,CASSQERGLSAVKYNEQFF
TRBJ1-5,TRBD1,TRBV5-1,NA,TGCGCCAGCAGCTTGGGGCCCGGGACAGATGCTCAGCCCCAGCATTTT,CASSLGPGTDAQPQHF
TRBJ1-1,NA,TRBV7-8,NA,TGTGCCAGCAGCTCGGAGGCGAACACTGAAGCTTTCTTT,CASSSEANTEAFF
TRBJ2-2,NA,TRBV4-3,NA,TGCGCCAGCAGCCAAGTGGCTGGACAGCTGAACACCGGGGAGCTGTTTTTT,CASSQVAGQLNTGELFF
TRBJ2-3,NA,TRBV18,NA,TGTGCCAGCTCACGAGACAGCGTAACCACAGATACGCAGTATTTT,CASSRDSVTTDTQYF
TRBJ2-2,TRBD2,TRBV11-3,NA,TGTGCCAGCAGCCCATTGACTAGCGGGAGTGCCGGGGAGCTGTTTTTT,CASSPLTSGSAGELFF
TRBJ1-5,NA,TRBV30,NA,TGTGCCTGGAGTATGGACAGTTCCGATCAGCCCCAGCATTTT,CAWSMDSSDQPQHF
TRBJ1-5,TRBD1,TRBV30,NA,TGTGCCTGGGCTCGGACAGGGGCGGGTCAGCCCCAGCATTTT,CAWARTGAGQPQHF
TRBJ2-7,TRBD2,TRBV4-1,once,TGCGCCAGCAGCCCGATTCCTAGCGGGAAAATCTACGAGCAGTACTTC,CASSPIPSGKIYEQYF
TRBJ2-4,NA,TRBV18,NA,TGTGCCAGCTCACCGCCGATAGAGCTCATTCAGTACTTC,CASSPPIELIQYF
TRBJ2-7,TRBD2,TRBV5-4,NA,TGTGCCAGCAGCTTGGGCAGCGGGACCGATTACGAGCAGTACTTC,CASSLGSGTDYEQYF
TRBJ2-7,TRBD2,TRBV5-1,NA,TGCGCCAGCAGGGAGCTAGCGGGAGGATTTGGCGAGCAGTACTTC,CASRELAGGFGEQYF
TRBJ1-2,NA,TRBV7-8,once,TGTGCCAGCAGCTCTGCGGGGGCAGTGGCCAACTATGGCTACACCTTC,CASSSAGAVANYGYTF
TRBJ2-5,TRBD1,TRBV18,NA,TGTGCCAGCTCACCTTCAGGGGGCAGAGAAGAGACCCAGTACTTC,CASSPSGGREETQYF
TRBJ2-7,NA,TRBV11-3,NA,TGTGCCAGCAGCACAAGCGGTTACGAGCAGTACTTC,CASSTSGYEQYF
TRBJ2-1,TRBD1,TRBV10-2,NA,TGCGCCAGCAGACAACAGGGGGATGACAATGAGCAGTTCTTC,CASRQQGDDNEQFF
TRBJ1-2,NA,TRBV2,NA,TGTGCCAGCAGTAAACAGTTGACGGCTAACTATGGCTACACCTTC,CASSKQLTANYGYTF
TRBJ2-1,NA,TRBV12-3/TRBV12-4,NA,TGTGCCAGCAGGAGGACCGCGGGTGAGCAGTTCTTC,CASRRTAGEQFF
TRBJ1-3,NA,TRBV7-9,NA,TGTGCCAGCAGTACCCGCGGGAGCTCTGGAAACACCATATATTTT,CASSTRGSSGNTIYF
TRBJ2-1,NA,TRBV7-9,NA,TGTGCCAGCAGATCTGATCGACAGTACACCCTCTACAATGAGCAGTTCTTC,CASRSDRQYTLYNEQFF
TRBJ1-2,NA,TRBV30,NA,TGTGCCTGGAGTGTACTAAGGGGAGGGAGTGGCTACACCTTC,CAWSVLRGGSGYTF
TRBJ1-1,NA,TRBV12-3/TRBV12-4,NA,TGTGCCAGCAGTGTCCGACTAGGGACTGAAGCTTTCTTT,CASSVRLGTEAFF
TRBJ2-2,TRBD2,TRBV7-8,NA,TGTGCCAGCAGCCGTGCGGGGGGTTCGGACACCGGGGAGCTGTTTTTT,CASSRAGGSDTGELFF
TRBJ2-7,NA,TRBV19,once,TGTGCCAGTAGTTCAGGGGCTTCCTACGAGCAGTACTTC,CASSSGASYEQYF
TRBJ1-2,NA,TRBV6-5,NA,TGTGCCAGCAGTTCCCCTTCAAAGAGCCATGGCTACACCTTC,CASSSPSKSHGYTF
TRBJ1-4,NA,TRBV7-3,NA,TGTGCCAGCAGCTTAGGGCGCCAGGGGTGGGAAACTAATGAAAAACTGTTTTTT,CASSLGRQGWETNEKLFF
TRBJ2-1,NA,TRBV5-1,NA,TGCGCCAGCAAACTAGCAACCAGCCGTGGGGATGAGCAGTTCTTC,CASKLATSRGDEQFF
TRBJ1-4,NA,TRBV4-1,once,TGCGCCAGCAGCCAAAAAAGAGGAGCCGGGGATGAAAAACTGTTTTTT,CASSQKRGAGDEKLFF
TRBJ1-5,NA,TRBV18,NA,TGTGCCAGCTCACCCACAGGGAGCCGCAATCAGCCCCAGCATTTT,CASSPTGSRNQPQHF
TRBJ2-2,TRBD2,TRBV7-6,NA,TGTGCCAGCAGCTTAACGGGAGGGCCCACCGGGGAGCTGTTTTTT,CASSLTGGPTGELFF
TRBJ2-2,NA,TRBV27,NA,TGTGCCAGCAGTTTATCCCGGTCGACAGTTACCGGGGAGCTGTTTTTT,CASSLSRSTVTGELFF
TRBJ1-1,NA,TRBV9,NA,TGTGCCAGCAGCGGGCTAGACGGTGACGCAAAAGCTTTCTTT,CASSGLDGDAKAFF
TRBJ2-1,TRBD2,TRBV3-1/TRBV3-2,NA,TGTGCCAGCAGCCCAACCGGGACTACAAACAATGAGCAGTTCTTC,CASSPTGTTNNEQFF
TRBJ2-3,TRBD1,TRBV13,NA,TGTGCCAGCAGCTTAACAGGGGAGCTGGATACGCAGTATTTT,CASSLTGELDTQYF
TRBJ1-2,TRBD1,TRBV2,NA,TGTGCCAGCAGTGAAGAGGGGGACAGGGGGGTCTATGGCTACACCTTC,CASSEEGDRGVYGYTF
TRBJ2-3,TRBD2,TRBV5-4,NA,TGTGCCAGCAGCCCGGGACGGACTAGCGGGAGTGATACGCAGTATTTT,CASSPGRTSGSDTQYF
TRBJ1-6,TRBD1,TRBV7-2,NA,TGTGCCAGCAGCTTCCAGGGGGGTAGGGGTTCACCCCTCCACTTT,CASSFQGGRGSPLHF